These 27 T cell receptor beta chains were sequenced from one sample in a study of PD-L1 blockade in urothelial cancer. Only in-frame clones appear in the TCRdb table, and some are missing; sequencing was by immunoSEQ multiplex PCR. The sample yields some 15,000 clones, around nine tenths seen once. Sequenced material: PBMCs, taken around atezolizumab (anti-PD-L1) treatment. These receptors came from a man in his sixties or seventies with urothelial cancer.

This chain links TRBV15 with TRBJ2-3; tentatively, D is TRBD1 (5 bases). Trimming removed 1 base at V and 5 bases at J, with 10 bases between. CDR1 and CDR2 (germline): LNHNV, YYDKDF (reference sequence). The CDR3 is made up of 14 amino acids. The CDR3 spells CATSRVADRDTQYF. In nucleotides, the CDR3 is TGTGCCACCAGCAGAGTAGCCGACAGAGATACGCAGTATTTT.

The V gene is TRBV7-9, the J gene TRBJ2-7; TRBD2 matches at 9 bases. CDR1 SEHNR and CDR2 FQNEAQ come from the germline V gene (reference sequence). Unmatched junction bases numbered 4, after V lost 0 bases and J lost 7 bases. The CDR3 has 14 amino acids. CDR3 sequence reads: CASSLAGGGEEQYF. The CDR3 nucleotides are TGTGCCAGCAGCTTAGCGGGCGGGGGGGAGGAGCAGTACTTC.

The chain couples TRBV5-1 to TRBJ1-6; 10 nucleotides line up with TRBD1. Germline lookup yields CDR1 SGHRS and CDR2 YFSETQ. With V trimmed by 4 bases and J by 2 bases, 6 bases remained unmatched. The CDR3 is 17 amino acids. The CDR3 reads CASSLGQGGTYNSPLHF. The CDR3 DNA sequence: TGCGCCAGCAGCCTAGGACAGGGGGGCACCTATAATTCACCCCTCCACTTT.

The chain joins TRBV12-5 to TRBJ1-4; no reliable D call. Germline V gives CDR1 LGHNT, CDR2 FRNRAP. The CDR3 sequence is 15 residues long. V lost 6 bases and J lost 0, with 11 bases in between. The CDR3 is CASGEDFPTNEKLFF. CDR3 in DNA: TGTGCTAGTGGGGAAGACTTCCCAACTAATGAAAAACTGTTTTTT. The whole variable domain, filled in from reference TRBV12-5 and TRBJ1-4, reads DARVTQTPRHKVTEMGQEVTMRCQPILGHNTVFWYRQTMMQGLELLAYFRNRAPLDDSGMPKDRFSAEMPDATLATLKIQPSEPRDSAVYFCASGEDFPTNEKLFFGSGTQLSVL.

The V gene is TRBV7-2, the J gene TRBJ1-5; maybe TRBD1 (5 bases). CDR3 length equals 13 residues. V was trimmed by 7 bases and J by 6 bases, leaving 13 bases between them. Germline CDR1 reads SGHTA; CDR2 reads FQGNSA. The CDR3 DNA reads as TGTGCCAGCACCCCAGGGCGTAGTCAGCCCCAGCATTTT. This codes for CASTPGRSQPQHF.

The rearrangement uses TRBV2 and TRBJ2-7, with 7 bases aligning to TRBD1. The CDR3 consists of 15 residues. V lost 7 bases, J lost 1 base, and 10 bases stayed unmatched. Germline V gene lookup returns CDR1 SNHLY and CDR2 FYNNEI. Here the CDR3 DNA reads TGTGCCAGCAACCCCCGGACAGGTGGATCCTACGAGCAGTACTTC. This encodes CASNPRTGGSYEQYF.

This rearrangement joins TRBV19 to TRBJ2-5; TRBD2 agrees at 7 bases. The CDR3 is 12 amino acids. Germline lookup yields CDR1 LNHDA and CDR2 SQIVND (reference sequence). J was trimmed by 3 bases and V by 5 bases; bases with no gene match: 0. CDR3 amino acids: CASSRGEETQYF. CDR3 bases: TGTGCCAGTAGTCGGGGGGAAGAGACCCAGTACTTC.

This clone appeared once. This chain connects TRBV19 to TRBJ2-3; maybe TRBD2 (6 bases). CDR3 size: 15 residues. V was cut by 2 bases and J by 4 bases, with 13 bases left in between. CDR1 and CDR2 from the germline V gene are LNHDA and SQIVND (reference sequence). CDR3 sequence (DNA): TGTGCCAGTAGTATAAATCGGGGGATCTCAGATACGCAGTATTTT. It encodes CASSINRGISDTQYF.

The V gene is TRBV19, the J gene TRBJ2-1, with 7 bases aligning to TRBD1. V lost 10 bases, J lost 4 bases, and 7 bases stayed unmatched. The CDR3 has 13 residues. Germline V CDR1 and CDR2: LNHDA, SQIVND (reference sequence). CDR3 in amino acids: CATTDRSYNEQFF. DNA of the CDR3: TGTGCCACGACGGACAGGTCATACAATGAGCAGTTCTTC.

The chain joins TRBV9 to TRBJ2-3; D not resolved. This CDR3 is built from 14 residues. The ends were cut back, 3 bases at V and 0 bases at J, with 8 bases in the middle. Per germline, CDR1 SGDLS and CDR2 YYNGEE. The CDR3 loop reads CASSALQSTDTQYF. The CDR3 coding sequence is TGTGCCAGCAGCGCCCTCCAGAGCACAGATACGCAGTATTTT.

The chain carries TRBV4-1 and TRBJ1-2; 7 nucleotides line up with TRBD1. CDR1 and CDR2 (germline): MGHRA, YSYEKL. With V trimmed by 5 bases and J by 6 bases, 9 bases remained unmatched. The CDR3 consists of 14 residues. CDR3 DNA: TGCGCCAGCAGCGACGAAGGGGGCCGGAATGGCTACACCTTC. Its protein product is CASSDEGGRNGYTF.

V and J are TRBV15 and TRBJ2-3, with D unclear. This CDR3 contains 15 residues. The V gene's germline CDR1 is LNHNV and CDR2 YYDKDF (reference sequence). V shed 0 bases and J shed 3 bases, with 10 bases lying between them. The DNA for the CDR3 is TGTGCCACCAGCAGAGATGGGCAGAGTACAGATACGCAGTATTTT. This gives the protein CATSRDGQSTDTQYF.

J is TRBJ1-2 and V is TRBV5-1; possibly TRBD1 for D (6 bases). Looked up from germline, CDR1 is SGHRS and CDR2 is YFSETQ. V was cut by 4 bases and J by 7 bases, with 14 bases left in between. The length of the CDR3 is 13 residues. The CDR3 sequence: CASSGLGASGYTF. The CDR3 nucleotides are TGCGCCAGCAGCGGATTGGGGGCCTCTGGCTACACCTTC. The full variable domain, its missing parts supplied by reference TRBV5-1 and TRBJ1-2, is KAGVTQTPRYLIKTRGQQVTLSCSPISGHRSVSWYQQTPGQGLQFLFEYFSETQRNKGNFPGRFSGRQFSNSRSEMNVSTLELGDSALYLCASSGLGASGYTFGSGTRLTVV.

V and J are TRBV7-9 and TRBJ2-7; 8 bases fit TRBD1. The trim removed 3 bases at V and 5 bases at J, leaving 6 bases unmatched. This CDR3 comprises 14 residues. The germline V gene encodes CDR1 SEHNR and CDR2 FQNEAQ (reference sequence). CDR3 coding DNA: TGTGCCAGCAGCTTCGGACAGGGCCCTGACGAGCAGTACTTC. It codes for CASSFGQGPDEQYF. The entire variable domain, with the rest obtained from reference TRBV7-9 and TRBJ2-7, is as follows: DTGVSQNPRHKITKRGQNVTFRCDPISEHNRLYWYRQTLGQGPEFLTYFQNEAQLEKSRLLSDRFSAERPKGSFSTLEIQRTEQGDSAMYLCASSFGQGPDEQYFGPGTRLTVT.

This sequence joins TRBV6-6 and TRBJ1-5; TRBD1 agrees at 8 bases. This CDR3 is built from 16 residues. The V gene's germline CDR1 is MNHNY and CDR2 SVGAGI (reference sequence). With V trimmed by 6 bases and J by 0 bases, 7 bases remained unmatched. This CDR3 is CASSKGQGNSNQPQHF. The CDR3 nucleotides read TGTGCCAGCAGCAAAGGACAGGGCAATAGCAATCAGCCCCAGCATTTT.

The chain combines TRBV7-9 with TRBJ2-2; possibly TRBD1 for D (6 bases). Germline values: CDR1 SEHNR, CDR2 FQNEAQ (reference sequence). This CDR3 contains 15 residues. V shed 3 bases and J shed 3 bases, with 11 bases lying between them. The chain's CDR3 is CASSLAGAYTGELFF. The CDR3 DNA follows: TGTGCCAGCAGCTTGGCAGGGGCGTACACCGGGGAGCTGTTTTTT.

V and J are TRBV5-1 and TRBJ2-6, with D unresolved. The CDR3 runs 13 residues. V was trimmed by 5 bases and J by 1 base, leaving 4 bases between them. Germline loops: CDR1 SGHRS, CDR2 YFSETQ. The DNA for the CDR3 is TGCGCCAGCAGTTTATCTGGGGCCAACGTCCTGACTTTC. Translated, it gives CASSLSGANVLTF.

This clone was seen a single time. The chain carries TRBV19 and TRBJ2-1; D unresolved. The CDR3 runs 14 residues. Germline CDR1 reads LNHDA; CDR2 reads SQIVND (reference sequence). Trimming removed 6 bases at V and 3 bases at J, with 12 bases between. The DNA of the CDR3 is TGTGCCAGTAGCGGCATTCTAGTCTACAATGAGCAGTTCTTC. Its translation is CASSGILVYNEQFF.

The chain carries TRBV2 and TRBJ2-1, with TRBD2 matching 8 bases. V gave up 2 bases and J gave up 10 bases; unmatched junction bases: 13. Per the germline V gene, CDR1 is SNHLY and CDR2 is FYNNEI. The CDR3 sequence is 16 residues long. CDR3 amino acids: CASSELTGGPWLEQFF. CDR3 nucleotides: TGTGCCAGCAGTGAACTGACGGGGGGGCCCTGGTTGGAGCAGTTCTTC.

V gene TRBV12-5 combines with J gene TRBJ2-7; D unclear. Trimming stripped 3 bases from V and 2 bases from J, with 5 bases between. CDR1 is LGHNT, CDR2 FRNRAP, per germline. The CDR3 runs to 12 residues. CDR3 DNA: TGTGCTAGTGGTTTCTATACCTACGAGCAGTACTTC. Translated, it gives CASGFYTYEQYF.

The genes are TRBV14 and TRBJ1-2; no clear D gene. The V gene lost 3 bases and the J gene lost 8 bases, with 13 bases spanning the gap. The CDR3 has 13 residues. Germline CDR1 and CDR2: SGHDN and FVKESK. CDR3 protein: CASSQASSLGYTF. The CDR3 DNA reads as TGTGCCAGCAGCCAGGCATCGTCGCTGGGCTACACCTTC.

The chain combines TRBV6-5 with TRBJ2-7; D is uncertain. CDR1 and CDR2 from the germline V gene are MNHEY and SVGAGI. The V end was cut by 6 bases, the J end by 0 bases, with 9 bases between. This CDR3 is 13 amino acids long. For the CDR3, the DNA is TGTGCCAGCAGGCGGCCGGGCTCCTACGAGCAGTACTTC. Protein product: CASRRPGSYEQYF.

The J gene is TRBJ1-2, the V gene TRBV28, with 10 bases identical to TRBD1. There are 13 residues in the CDR3. Losses at the gene ends were 6 bases for V and 8 bases for J; bases not matched to a gene: 6. Looked up from germline, CDR1 is MDHEN and CDR2 is SYDVKM. CDR3 coding DNA: TGTGCCAGCAGATCAGACAGGGGGCAAGGCTACACCTTC. It codes for CASRSDRGQGYTF.

The J gene is TRBJ2-2, the V gene TRBV7-6, with D tentatively TRBD1 (5 bases). Trimming pared 5 bases from V and 0 bases from J, leaving 10 bases between. The CDR3 is made up of 15 amino acids. Per the germline V gene, CDR1 is SGHVS and CDR2 is FNYEAQ. The CDR3, as DNA: TGTGCCAGCAGCCCAGGGTATACGAACACCGGGGAGCTGTTTTTT. Its protein product is CASSPGYTNTGELFF. The complete variable domain, with remaining parts taken from reference TRBV7-6 and TRBJ2-2, reads GAGVSQSPRYKVTKRGQDVALRCDPISGHVSLYWYRQALGQGPEFLTYFNYEAQQDKSGLPNDRFSAERPEGSISTLTIQRTEQRDSAMYRCASSPGYTNTGELFFGEGSRLTVL.

This clone showed up just once. This chain joins TRBV11-2 and TRBJ1-1, with D unresolved. Trimming stripped 5 bases from V and 4 bases from J, with 14 bases between. There are 14 residues in the CDR3. The germline gives CDR1 SGHAT, CDR2 FQNNGV. The CDR3 DNA is TGTGCCAGCAGCCCGCAGGCCCAGAGCACTGAAGCTTTCTTT. Protein sequence: CASSPQAQSTEAFF. Variable domain in full (rest from reference TRBV11-2 and TRBJ1-1): EAGVAQSPRYKIIEKRQSVAFWCNPISGHATLYWYQQILGQGPKLLIQFQNNGVVDDSQLPKDRFSAERLKGVDSTLKIQPAKLEDSAVYLCASSPQAQSTEAFFGQGTRLTVV.

As to this clone: A far more abundant clone sits one base away, making this likely a read error. The identical CDR3 is also encoded by other nucleotide sequences in the sample. The chain is built from TRBV19 and TRBJ1-1, with no clear D. The CDR3 consists of 11 residues. The germline CDR1 and CDR2 sequences are LNHDA and SQIVND (reference sequence). V lost 5 bases to trimming and J lost 5 bases, with 6 bases between them. In nucleotides, the CDR3 is TGTGCCAGTAGTCGGGTGACTGAAGCTTTCTTT. Its protein is CASSRVTEAFF.

The rearrangement links TRBV4-2 to TRBJ2-1; D is uncertain. Trimming shortened V by 6 bases and J by 3 bases, and 15 bases separated the two germline ends. The CDR3 loop spans 15 amino acids. The germline gives CDR1 LGHNA, CDR2 YNFKEQ. The CDR3 DNA sequence: TGTGCCAGCAGTAAACTCGACTCGGACTACAATGAGCAGTTCTTC. Its translation: CASSKLDSDYNEQFF.